This T cell receptor beta chain was sequenced during a study of tumor and adjacent non-tumor tissue in lung cancer. Broader study findings: Normal lung showed higher cumulative top 100 clone frequency than tumor.

Per germline, CDR1 SGHAT and CDR2 FQNNGV. V was shortened by 5 bases and J by 7 bases, with 14 bases between the two germline ends. This CDR3 region has 13 residues. A modified ARM-PCR protocol with three rounds of nested PCR amplified TCRbeta. Via MiXCR, TCRdb re-called the multiplex PCR reads, giving one row per CDR3 protein. The repertoire has fewer than 150,000 distinct CDR3 sequences, around 67% of them found once; the top ten carry roughly 18%. The template was RNA from unsorted bulk tissue. Notes on this clonotype: Its specificity is unknown. This likely comes from a read error, as the CDR3 has no conserved phenylalanine or tryptophan at its end.

The source of this sequence is a man aged 55 to 70 with small cell lung cancer. Sequencing used lung tumor tissue. V usage is TRBV11-2 and J usage is TRBJ1-2; TRBD1 might be the D (5 bases). The CDR3 DNA follows: TGTGCCAGCAGCCTTCCACAGGAGTCTGGCTACACCTTA. Protein product: CASSLPQESGYTL.